Below, 20 T cell receptor beta chains from the same sample are listed, as sequenced in a study of cytomegalovirus exposure and HLA in healthy donors. Use of 60 Vbeta and 13 Jbeta primers characterized the PCR. Sequenced by immunoSEQ multiplex PCR; TCRdb stores in-frame clones only, minus some. This table holds over 65,000 clones, approximately 71% found once. The sequencing sample was made of PBMCs. These receptors all stem from a woman aged 40 to 50 in good health and CMV-seronegative.

The chain uses TRBV6-1 and TRBJ2-7, with TRBD1 identical over 7 bases. The CDR3 extends over 15 amino acids. With V trimmed by 7 bases and J by 6 bases, 15 bases remained unmatched. CDR1 is MNHNS and CDR2 is SASEGT in the germline V gene. The CDR3 sequence: CASTDRPLPLREQYF. The CDR3 bases are TGTGCCAGCACGGACAGGCCGCTGCCCCTCCGCGAGCAGTACTTC.

The chain joins TRBV18 to TRBJ1-3; D might be TRBD1 (6 bases). CDR3 length: 17 amino acids. Germline CDR1 reads KGHSH; CDR2 reads LQKENI. V was clipped by 2 bases and J by 0 bases, with 14 bases between them. CDR3 DNA: TGTGCCAGCTCACCAAAAAACGGACAGAGCTCTGGAAACACCATATATTTT. Encoded protein: CASSPKNGQSSGNTIYF. The full variable domain, rest sourced from reference TRBV18 and TRBJ1-3, is NAGVMQNPRHLVRRRGQEARLRCSPMKGHSHVYWYRQLPEEGLKFMVYLQKENIIDESGMPKERFSAEFPKEGPSILRIQQVVRGDSAAYFCASSPKNGQSSGNTIYFGEGSWLTVV.

J is TRBJ1-1 and V is TRBV9; maybe TRBD1 (5 bases). The V and J ends lost 7 bases and 4 bases respectively, with 14 bases between them. The CDR3 is 13 amino acids. CDR1 is SGDLS and CDR2 is YYNGEE in the germline V gene. CDR3 in amino acids: CASSGGGGTEAFF. CDR3 sequence (DNA): TGTGCCAGCTCTGGGGGGGGAGGCACTGAAGCTTTCTTT.

The chain joins TRBV2 to TRBJ2-1, with D possibly being TRBD2 (5 bases). With 7 bases removed from V and 2 bases from J, the gap between germline ends came to 18 bases. This CDR3 region has 16 residues. CDR1 and CDR2 (germline): SNHLY, FYNNEI. The CDR3 sequence is CASTTDSPEPYNEQFF. The CDR3 DNA follows: TGTGCCAGCACCACGGACTCACCTGAACCCTACAATGAGCAGTTCTTC.

The chain carries TRBV10-1 and TRBJ2-7; 10 bases agree with TRBD1. This CDR3 spans 16 amino acids. Unmatched junction bases numbered 5, after V lost 0 bases and J lost 3 bases. From germline, CDR1 is WNHNN and CDR2 SYGVQD (reference sequence). The DNA of the CDR3 is TGCGCCAGCAGTGAGTCATCCGGGACAGGGGACTACGAGCAGTACTTC. Translating gives CASSESSGTGDYEQYF.

The gene calls are TRBV28 and TRBJ2-7; TRBD2 might be the D (5 bases). CDR3 size: 15 residues. Germline CDR1 MDHEN, CDR2 SYDVKM. V was cut by 4 bases and J by 4 bases, with 17 bases left in between. Here the CDR3 DNA reads TGTGCCAGCAGTTCCGCGGATGGAGGAGGTTACGAGCAGTACTTC. This codes for CASSSADGGGYEQYF.

J is TRBJ2-1 and V is TRBV7-9; D may be TRBD1 (5 bases). Trimming pared 2 bases from V and 6 bases from J, leaving 11 bases between. CDR1 and CDR2 from the germline V gene are SEHNR and FQNEAQ (reference sequence). The CDR3 contains 14 residues. CDR3 in amino acids: CASSLKRTSNEQFF. CDR3 nucleotide sequence: TGTGCCAGCAGCTTAAAAAGGACAAGCAATGAGCAGTTCTTC.

This sequence joins TRBV20-1 and TRBJ1-1, with 7 bases matching TRBD1. The V segment lost 6 bases and the J segment 8 bases; nucleotides outside the gene matches: 3. Germline V gives CDR1 DFQATT, CDR2 SNEGSKA (reference sequence). There are 10 residues in the CDR3. The chain's CDR3 is CSARDREAFF. As DNA, the CDR3 is TGCAGTGCCCGGGACAGAGAAGCTTTCTTT.

This clone was recorded a few times. The gene calls are TRBV11-2 and TRBJ1-6; D unclear. Trimming cost V 1 base and J 2 bases, with 6 bases left between them. This CDR3 has 15 amino acids. Germline V gene sequence: CDR1 SGHAT, CDR2 FQNNGV. As DNA, the CDR3 is TGTGCCAGCAGCTTAGTTTCAGCCTATAATTCACCCCTCCACTTT. Translation: CASSLVSAYNSPLHF.

There are a few counts of this clone. This chain joins TRBV4-3 and TRBJ2-1, with 7 bases that match TRBD2. The germline CDR1 and CDR2 sequences are LGHNA and YSLEER. CDR3 length equals 15 residues. V dropped 4 bases and J dropped 1; count of bases not matched to a gene: 4. Here the CDR3 DNA reads TGCGCCAGCAGCCCTCTAGCGGTATCCTACAATGAGCAGTTCTTC. Protein sequence: CASSPLAVSYNEQFF.

The chain is built from TRBV6-5 and TRBJ2-7; 8 bases agree with TRBD2. This CDR3 is 14 amino acids long. Trimming removed 8 bases from V and 3 bases from J; junction bases left unmatched: 9. CDR1 is MNHEY, CDR2 SVGAGI, per germline. CDR3 loop: CASAATSDLYEQYF. Here the CDR3 DNA reads TGTGCCAGCGCAGCGACTAGCGATCTCTACGAGCAGTACTTC.

This clone was picked up a small number of times. The genes are TRBV5-5 and TRBJ1-2, with D perhaps matching TRBD1 (6 bases). V lost 4 bases, J lost 6 bases, and 13 bases lay in between. CDR1 and CDR2 (germline): SGHKS, YYEKEE (reference sequence). CDR3 length: 13 amino acids. CDR3 sequence: CASSRVGGDGYTF. DNA for the CDR3: TGTGCCAGCAGCCGGGTAGGGGGAGATGGCTACACCTTC.

This clone has just a few counts. V gene TRBV6-1 combines with J gene TRBJ2-1, with 8 bases fitting TRBD2. Germline lookup yields CDR1 MNHNS and CDR2 SASEGT. The J segment lost 7 bases and the V segment lost 7 bases, leaving 12 bases of the junction unmatched. This CDR3 contains 15 residues. DNA for the CDR3: TGTGCCAGCATTAAACCGGGACTAGGGGTTAATGAGCAGTTCTTC. Its protein product is CASIKPGLGVNEQFF.

This clone was detected once. The CDR3 DNA sequence: TGTGCCAGTCCATCGGGATACGAAGCTTTCTTT. It codes for CASPSGYEAFF. V is TRBV19 and J is TRBJ1-1; D gene unclear. Germline V gives CDR1 LNHDA, CDR2 SQIVND (reference sequence). With 8 bases removed from V and 8 bases from J, the gap between germline ends came to 12 bases. This CDR3 has 11 amino acids.

In its sample, this clone was seen a few times. The V and J genes are TRBV5-1 and TRBJ2-3, with D unresolved. CDR3 length: 15 amino acids. Trimming took 2 bases from V and 5 from J, leaving 15 bases between them. Germline V gene sequence: CDR1 SGHRS, CDR2 YFSETQ. Here the CDR3 reads CASSFGNPSIDTQYF. The DNA of the CDR3 is TGCGCCAGCAGCTTTGGCAACCCTTCGATAGATACGCAGTATTTT.

The J gene is TRBJ1-1, the V gene TRBV11-2, with 7 bases identical to TRBD1. The V gene's germline CDR1 is SGHAT and CDR2 FQNNGV. The CDR3 is 16 amino acids. Trimming at V came to 5 bases and at J to 1 base, leaving 10 bases not matched to a gene. CDR3 protein: CASSPLYGQANTEAFF. The CDR3 DNA reads TGTGCCAGCAGCCCCCTCTATGGACAGGCGAACACTGAAGCTTTCTTT.

The rearrangement joins TRBV7-9 to TRBJ2-1, with 13 bases that match TRBD2. Germline V gene lookup returns CDR1 SEHNR and CDR2 FQNEAQ (reference sequence). CDR3 size: 18 residues. The junction had 10 bases not matched to a gene; V was cut back by 1 base and J by 7 bases. The CDR3 bases are TGTGCCAGCAGCTTAGACCCCGGGACTAGCGGGGAGAGGAATGAGCAGTTCTTC. Its protein product is CASSLDPGTSGERNEQFF.

The chain employs TRBV6-1 and TRBJ1-4, with TRBD1 matching over 7 bases. CDR1 is MNHNS and CDR2 is SASEGT in the germline V gene. The CDR3 is 15 residues long. V lost 2 bases, J lost 7 bases, and 7 bases stayed unmatched. The CDR3, as DNA: TGTGCCAGCAGTGAAATAGCAGGGGGTAGTGAAAAACTGTTTTTT. Its translation is CASSEIAGGSEKLFF.

This chain links TRBV5-4 with TRBJ2-2; a possible D gene is TRBD1 (6 bases). Trimming cost V 0 bases and J 5 bases, with 14 bases left between them. The length of the CDR3 is 16 residues. Per germline, CDR1 SGHNT and CDR2 YYREEE (reference sequence). The CDR3 loop is CASSLALAGATGELFF. In DNA form, the CDR3 reads TGTGCCAGCAGCTTGGCCCTGGCAGGGGCTACCGGGGAGCTGTTTTTT.

This chain connects TRBV2 to TRBJ2-5; 7 bases line up with TRBD2. The CDR3 consists of 14 residues. From germline, CDR1 is SNHLY and CDR2 FYNNEI. Germline trimming cut 6 bases from V and 1 base from J; bases unmatched to any gene: 5. The CDR3 coding sequence is TGTGCCAGCAGCGCGGGGGATTTCCAAGAGACCCAGTACTTC. Its translation is CASSAGDFQETQYF.